The 4 T cell receptor beta chains below were found in one sample sequenced in a study of Ad26.COV2.S vaccination and SARS-CoV-2 variants. Treatment in this sample: around 19 received Ad26.COV2.S at low or high dose, single or two shots; a few received placebo; per-sample allocation not given. Samples analyzed were those drawn on day 63 after the first vaccine or placebo injection. The protocol was immunoSEQ multiplex PCR, while the TCRdb copy is restricted to in-frame clones and leaves out a portion. The sample contains about 680,000 clones, 80% to 90% of which appear only once. Material: peripheral blood, obtained in a trial of Ad26.COV2.S vaccine versus placebo. The receptors come from a person aged 18-65 years who received the Ad26.COV2.S COVID-19 vaccine or a placebo.

A note on this clone: Other DNA sequences from this sample encode an identical CDR3 as well. The rearrangement joins TRBV18 to TRBJ2-2, with D perhaps TRBD1 (6 bases). This CDR3 region has 15 residues. From germline, CDR1 is KGHSH and CDR2 LQKENI. Trimming removed 3 bases from V and 2 bases from J, with 10 bases in between. The CDR3 nucleotides are TGTGCCAGCTCACCCCAGGACAGCAACACCGGGGAGCTGTTTTTT. Encoded protein: CASSPQDSNTGELFF.

V is TRBV24-1 and J is TRBJ2-3; D is unclear. The CDR3 has 11 amino acids. V shed 7 bases and J shed 10 bases, with 11 bases lying between them. CDR1 KGHDR and CDR2 SFDVKD come from the germline V gene. This CDR3 is CATSSGWAQYF. CDR3 nucleotides: TGTGCCACCAGCAGTGGGTGGGCGCAGTATTTT.

This clone was seen just once. The rearrangement joins TRBV5-4 to TRBJ1-2; D unclear. With 1 base removed from V and 5 bases from J, the gap between germline ends came to 12 bases. Per germline, CDR1 SGHNT and CDR2 YYREEE (reference sequence). The CDR3 spans 14 residues. The CDR3, as DNA: TGTGCCAGCAGCTTGATCGGGAGTGTTTATGGCTACACCTTC. Protein sequence: CASSLIGSVYGYTF.

Only one count was recorded for this clone. The CDR3: CSGEEANYGYTF. The CDR3 DNA reads as TGCAGCGGCGAAGAAGCTAACTATGGCTACACCTTC. The chain uses TRBV29-1 and TRBJ1-2; unclear D gene. Per germline, CDR1 SQVTM and CDR2 ANQGSEA. The CDR3 length is 12 residues. V was cut by 7 bases and J by 0 bases, with 9 bases left in between.